This T cell receptor beta chain appears in the sequencing data of a study of blood T cell repertoires in COVID-19. Across the study: Nucleic acid was either cDNA or gDNA, and it came from T cells, B-cell-depleted T cells, or PBMCs.

Method: immunoSEQ multiplex PCR; TCRdb's copy keeps in-frame clones and lacks some. The table includes over 150,000 clones, over 90% detected once. The CDR3 extends over 13 amino acids. Looked up from germline, CDR1 is MNHNY and CDR2 is SVGAGI (reference sequence). Trimming pared 5 bases from V and 4 bases from J, leaving 11 bases between. This clone was picked up one time. The chain combines TRBV6-6 with TRBJ1-1; maybe TRBD1 (6 bases). This TCR derives from a man in his fifties or sixties with acute or convalescent COVID-19. Sequenced input: peripheral blood. The CDR3 DNA is TGTGCCAGCAGTCTCCGGACAGTCACTGAAGCTTTCTTT. Residues: CASSLRTVTEAFF.